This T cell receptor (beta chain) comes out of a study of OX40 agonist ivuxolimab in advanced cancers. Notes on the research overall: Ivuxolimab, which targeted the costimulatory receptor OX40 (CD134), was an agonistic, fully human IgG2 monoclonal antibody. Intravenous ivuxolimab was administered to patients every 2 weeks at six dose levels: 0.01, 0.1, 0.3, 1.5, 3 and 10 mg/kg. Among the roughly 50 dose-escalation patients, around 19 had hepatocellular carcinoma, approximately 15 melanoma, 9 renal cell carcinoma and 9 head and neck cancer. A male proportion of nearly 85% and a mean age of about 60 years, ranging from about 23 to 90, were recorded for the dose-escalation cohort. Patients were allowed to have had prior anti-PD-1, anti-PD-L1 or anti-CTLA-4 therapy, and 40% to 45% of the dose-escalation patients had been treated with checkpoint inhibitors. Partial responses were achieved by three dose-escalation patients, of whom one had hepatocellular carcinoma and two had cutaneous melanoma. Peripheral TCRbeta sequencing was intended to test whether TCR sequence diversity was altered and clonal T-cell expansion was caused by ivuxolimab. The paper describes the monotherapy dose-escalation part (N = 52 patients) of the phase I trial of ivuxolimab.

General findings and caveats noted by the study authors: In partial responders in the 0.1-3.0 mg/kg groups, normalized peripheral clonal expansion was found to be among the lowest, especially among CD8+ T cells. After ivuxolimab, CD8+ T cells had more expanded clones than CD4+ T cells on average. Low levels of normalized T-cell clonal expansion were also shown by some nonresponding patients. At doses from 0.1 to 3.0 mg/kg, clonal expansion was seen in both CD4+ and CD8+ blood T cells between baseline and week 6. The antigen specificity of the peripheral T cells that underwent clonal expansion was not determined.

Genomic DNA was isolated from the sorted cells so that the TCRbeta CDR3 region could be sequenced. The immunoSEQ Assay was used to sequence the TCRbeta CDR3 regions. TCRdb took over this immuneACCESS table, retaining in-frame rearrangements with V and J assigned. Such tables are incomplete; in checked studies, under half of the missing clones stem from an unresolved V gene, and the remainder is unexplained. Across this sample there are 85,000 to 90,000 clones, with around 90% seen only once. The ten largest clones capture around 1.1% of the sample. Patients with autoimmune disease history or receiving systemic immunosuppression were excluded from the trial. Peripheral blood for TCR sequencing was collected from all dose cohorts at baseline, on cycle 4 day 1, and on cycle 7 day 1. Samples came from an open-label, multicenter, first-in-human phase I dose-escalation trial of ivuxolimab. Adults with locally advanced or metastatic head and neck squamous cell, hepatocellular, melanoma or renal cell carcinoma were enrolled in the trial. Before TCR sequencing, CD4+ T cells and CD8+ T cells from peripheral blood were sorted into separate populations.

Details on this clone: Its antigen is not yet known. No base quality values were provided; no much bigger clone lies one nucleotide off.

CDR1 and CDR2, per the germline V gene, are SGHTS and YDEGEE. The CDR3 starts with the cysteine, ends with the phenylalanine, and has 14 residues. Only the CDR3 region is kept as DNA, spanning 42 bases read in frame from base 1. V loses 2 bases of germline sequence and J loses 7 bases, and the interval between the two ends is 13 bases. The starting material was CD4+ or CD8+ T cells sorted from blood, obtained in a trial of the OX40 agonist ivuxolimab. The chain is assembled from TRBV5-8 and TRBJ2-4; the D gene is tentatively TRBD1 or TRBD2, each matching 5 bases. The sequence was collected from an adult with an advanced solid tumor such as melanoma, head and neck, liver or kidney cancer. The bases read TGTGCCAGCAGCTTCCGGGACGGCAGGAACATTCAGTACTTC. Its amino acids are CASSFRDGRNIQYF.